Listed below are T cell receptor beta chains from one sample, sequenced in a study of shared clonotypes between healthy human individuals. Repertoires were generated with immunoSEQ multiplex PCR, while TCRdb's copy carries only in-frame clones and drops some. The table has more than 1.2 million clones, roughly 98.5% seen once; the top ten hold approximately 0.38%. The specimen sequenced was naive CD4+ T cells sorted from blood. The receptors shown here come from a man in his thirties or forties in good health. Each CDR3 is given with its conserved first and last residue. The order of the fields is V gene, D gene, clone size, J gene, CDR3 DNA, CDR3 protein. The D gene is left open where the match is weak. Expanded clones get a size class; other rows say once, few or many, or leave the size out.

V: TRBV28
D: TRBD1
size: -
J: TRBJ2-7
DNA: TGTGCCAGCAGTCGTGACAGGGTGGTAAACGAGCAGTACTTC
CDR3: CASSRDRVVNEQYF

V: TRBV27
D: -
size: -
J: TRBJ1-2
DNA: TGTGCCAGCAGTTTATCTGCAGATTTGTATGGCTACACCTTC
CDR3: CASSLSADLYGYTF

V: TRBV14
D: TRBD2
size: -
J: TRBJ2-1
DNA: TGTGCCAGCAGCCAAGAATTAGCGGGAGGGAATGAGCAGTTCTTC
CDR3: CASSQELAGGNEQFF

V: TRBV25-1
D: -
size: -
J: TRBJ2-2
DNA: TGTGCCAGCAGTCGGAGGGACTTCAAGACCGGGGAGCTGTTTTTT
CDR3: CASSRRDFKTGELFF

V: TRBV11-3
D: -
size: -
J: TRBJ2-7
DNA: TGTGCCAGCAGCTTAGGTAGCCTTACCTCCTACGAGCAGTACTTC
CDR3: CASSLGSLTSYEQYF

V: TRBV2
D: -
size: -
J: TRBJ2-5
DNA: TGTGCCAGCAGGAGTCACGGGACTCCGACCCAGTACTTC
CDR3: CASRSHGTPTQYF

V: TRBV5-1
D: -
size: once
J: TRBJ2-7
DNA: TGCGCCAGCAGCTTGGCCGCCCAGGGGAAGGCCTACGAGCAGTACTTC
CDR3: CASSLAAQGKAYEQYF

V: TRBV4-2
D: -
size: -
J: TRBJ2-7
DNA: TGTGCCAGCAGCCAAGAGCCCGGGAGAATCTACGAGCAGTACTTC
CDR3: CASSQEPGRIYEQYF

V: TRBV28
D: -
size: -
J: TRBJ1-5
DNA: TGTGCCAGTGCAGGGGAGAGCAATCAGCCCCAGCATTTT
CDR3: CASAGESNQPQHF

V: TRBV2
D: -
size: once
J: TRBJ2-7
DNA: TGTGCCAGCAGTGAAAGTGGTTACGAGCAGTACTTC
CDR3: CASSESGYEQYF

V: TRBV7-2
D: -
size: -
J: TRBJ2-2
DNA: TGTGCCAGCAGCCGAAGACGTACACCAAACACCGGGGAGCTGTTTTTT
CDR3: CASSRRRTPNTGELFF

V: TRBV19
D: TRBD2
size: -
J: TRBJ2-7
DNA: TGTGCCAGTAGTGAAGATCCGGGACTAGCGGGAGGGCCCGAGCAGTACTTC
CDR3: CASSEDPGLAGGPEQYF

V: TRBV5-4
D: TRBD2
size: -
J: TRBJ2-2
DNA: TGTGCCAGCAGCTTGGCTAGCGGGAGAACCGGGGAGCTGTTTTTT
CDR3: CASSLASGRTGELFF

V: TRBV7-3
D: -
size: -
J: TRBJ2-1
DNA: TGTGCCAGCAGCTTAAATAAGCGCGGCGAGCAGTTCTTC
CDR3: CASSLNKRGEQFF

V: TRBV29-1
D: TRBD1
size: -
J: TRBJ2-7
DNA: TGCAGCGCCGGACAGGGATCCTACGAGCAGTACTTC
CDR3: CSAGQGSYEQYF